Listed below are T cell receptor beta chains from one sample, sequenced in a study of regulatory T cells in long-lasting Graves disease. TCRdb used MiXCR to reprocess the multiplex PCR reads, holding one entry per CDR3 protein. The profile covers hundreds of thousands of distinct CDR3 sequences, with around 32% appearing a single time and about 40% taken by the ten largest. This sample comprised peripheral blood mononuclear cells (PBMCs), obtained when the disease was refractory, from a patient treated with antithyroid drugs. Receptors originate from a female donor with Graves disease. Both conserved end residues are part of each CDR3. The D gene is left open where the match is weak. Rows give clone size only sometimes, using once, few, many, or a class for an expanded clone.

V	D	J	size	DNA	CDR3
TRBV2	TRBD1	TRBJ1-2	NA	TGTGCCAGCAGTGTGGGACAGGGATCATTGGGCTACACCTTC	CASSVGQGSLGYTF
TRBV3-1	NA	TRBJ2-7	few	TGTGCCAGCAGCCAGAAAGCCTACGAGCAGTACTTC	CASSQKAYEQYF
TRBV2	NA	TRBJ1-4	many	TGTGCCAGCAGCGCTGGGACGCGCCCAAGTGAAAAACTGTTTTTT	CASSAGTRPSEKLFF
TRBV2	NA	TRBJ1-5	few	TGTGCCAGCAATAACAGGGAAATGCCCCAGCATTTT	CASNNREMPQHF
TRBV6-4	NA	TRBJ1-5	NA	TGTGCCAGCAGTTACTCGTTGGCAGGGGATAGCAATCAGCCCCAGCATTTT	CASSYSLAGDSNQPQHF
TRBV6-1	NA	TRBJ2-7	NA	TGTGCCAGCAGTGAAGCTTGGGGGAGCTCCTACGAGCAGTACTTC	CASSEAWGSSYEQYF
TRBV30	NA	TRBJ1-5	few	TGTGCCTGGGCTCGGGACACCAATCAGCCCCAGCATTTT	CAWARDTNQPQHF
TRBV11-2	NA	TRBJ1-2	many	TGTGCCAGCAGCTCAATGGGGGCAACCTATGGCTACACCTTC	CASSSMGATYGYTF
TRBV7-9	TRBD1	TRBJ2-1	NA	TGTGCCAGCAGGCCCGGGACAGGACACAATGAGCAGTTCTTC	CASRPGTGHNEQFF
TRBV2	NA	TRBJ1-4	few	TGTGCCAGCAGGGCAGGACAGTTCCCTAATGAAAAACTGTTTTTT	CASRAGQFPNEKLFF
TRBV30	NA	TRBJ1-2	many	TGTGCCTGGAGGTCCAGGGCTAACTATGGCTACACCTTC	CAWRSRANYGYTF
TRBV20-1	TRBD1	TRBJ1-5	few	TGCAGTGCTAGCCGGGACAGGGAGGATCAGCCCCAGCATTTT	CSASRDREDQPQHF
TRBV19	NA	TRBJ1-1	once	TGTGCCAGTAGTCAGGGGTCCCCAGACACTGAAGCTTTCTTT	CASSQGSPDTEAFF
TRBV28	TRBD1	TRBJ1-2	many	TGTGCCAGCAGCCTGGACAGGGGCCTCTATGGCTACACCTTC	CASSLDRGLYGYTF
TRBV14	TRBD2	TRBJ2-4	NA	TGTGCCAGCAGTCAAGGGTGGACTAGCGGGAGGATAGGCAAAAACATTCAGTACTTC	CASSQGWTSGRIGKNIQYF
TRBV28	TRBD2	TRBJ2-7	many	TGTGCCAGCAGCAACGGGGGACTATCACCTTACGAGCAGTACTTC	CASSNGGLSPYEQYF
TRBV6-1	TRBD1	TRBJ1-4	many	TGTGCCAGCAGCTCGGGACAGGGGTCCACTAATGAAAAACTGTTTTTT	CASSSGQGSTNEKLFF
TRBV28	TRBD1	TRBJ1-5	many	TGTGCCAGCAGTTCCCCGTCGGACAGGGCAAGCGATCAGCCCCAGCATTTT	CASSSPSDRASDQPQHF
TRBV5-6	NA	TRBJ2-7	NA	TGTGCCAGCAGCCGGGGACACTATTACGAGCAGTACTTC	CASSRGHYYEQYF
TRBV30	NA	TRBJ1-3	NA	TGTGCCTGGGCAACTTTCGAGAACACCATATATTTT	CAWATFENTIYF
TRBV6-1	TRBD1	TRBJ1-1	many	TGTGCCAGCCACAGGGGAATGGCTGAAGCTTTCTTT	CASHRGMAEAFF
TRBV5-1	TRBD1	TRBJ1-1	few	TGCGCCAGCAGCCTCCGACAGGGACAGAGTGAAGCTTTCTTT	CASSLRQGQSEAFF
TRBV7-9	TRBD1	TRBJ2-7	NA	TGTGCCAGCAGCCCAAGGACAGGGCAAAACTCCTACGAGCAGTACTTC	CASSPRTGQNSYEQYF
TRBV7-9	TRBD1	TRBJ1-1	NA	TGTGCCGGCAGCTCGACTCAGAACAGGGGGCGCGGCACTGAAGCTTTCTTT	CAGSSTQNRGRGTEAFF
TRBV5-1	TRBD1	TRBJ1-2	few	TGCGCCAGCAGCAGCTTCCGGGACAGGGGAACACATAATGGCTACACCTTC	CASSSFRDRGTHNGYTF
TRBV11-2	NA	TRBJ2-7	few	TGTGCCAGCAGCTACGAGGTCGGGAGTGGGGTCGAGCAGTACTTC	CASSYEVGSGVEQYF
TRBV12-3/TRBV12-4	TRBD2	TRBJ2-7	NA	TGTGCCAGCAGCCGGACAGATCGACTAGCGGGGGACATATACGAGCAGTACTTC	CASSRTDRLAGDIYEQYF
TRBV6-1	NA	TRBJ2-3	NA	TGTGCCAGCAGTCCACCCTTAAGGGAGGTCCTCACAGATACGCAGTATTTT	CASSPPLREVLTDTQYF
TRBV13	NA	TRBJ2-5	NA	TGTGCCAGCAGCTTTTCCAGTACGGAGACCCAGTACTTC	CASSFSSTETQYF
TRBV29-1	TRBD2	TRBJ2-7	NA	TGCAGCGTTGGAGTAGCGGGAGGGCACGAGCAGTACTTC	CSVGVAGGHEQYF
TRBV5-1	TRBD1	TRBJ2-2	NA	TGCGCCAGCAGCTCATCGACAGGGGACACCGGGGAGCTGTTTTTT	CASSSSTGDTGELFF
TRBV25-1	NA	TRBJ1-2	NA	TGTGCCAGCAGTTCTTCCGGGAACTATGGCTACACCTTC	CASSSSGNYGYTF
TRBV20-1	TRBD2	TRBJ2-4	few	TGCAGTGCTAGTCCCTTGACTAGCGGGAATCACATTCAGTACTTC	CSASPLTSGNHIQYF
TRBV20-1	TRBD2	TRBJ2-1	NA	TGCAGTGCTAGATACGGACTAGCCCTCAATGAGCAGTTCTTC	CSARYGLALNEQFF
TRBV15	TRBD2	TRBJ2-7	few	TGTGCCACCAGCAGAGAGGGCGGGAGGATAGGGGAGCAGTACTTC	CATSREGGRIGEQYF
TRBV6-2/TRBV6-3	TRBD2	TRBJ2-7	NA	TGTGCCAGCAGTCCCACCCCCGGGGGACTAGGCTTCGCCTACGAGCAGTACTTC	CASSPTPGGLGFAYEQYF
TRBV11-3	NA	TRBJ1-3	NA	TGTGCCAGCAGCTCACCTCGGGCTGGAAACACCATATATTTT	CASSSPRAGNTIYF
TRBV27	TRBD1	TRBJ2-1	NA	TGTGCCAGCAGTTTATTAGTTGGGACAGGGGGCTATGAGCAGTTCTTC	CASSLLVGTGGYEQFF
TRBV20-1	NA	TRBJ2-2	many	TGCAGTGCTAGAGAAGGCGCGGCCGGGGAGCTGTTTTTT	CSAREGAAGELFF
TRBV12-3/TRBV12-4	NA	TRBJ1-2	NA	TGTGCCAGCAGTTACTCGAAAACCCCCTACAGCTATGGCTACACCTTC	CASSYSKTPYSYGYTF
TRBV19	NA	TRBJ1-2	NA	TGTGCCAGTAGAACTCTTCGCAGGGGTGGCTACACCTTC	CASRTLRRGGYTF
TRBV4-1	NA	TRBJ1-5	NA	TGCGCCAGCAGCCAAGAGGAGGCGGCGGATCAGCCCCAGCATTTT	CASSQEEAADQPQHF
TRBV3-1	TRBD2	TRBJ2-7	few	TGTGCCAGCAGCCGAAGTCTAGCGGGAGTCAGTAGCTCCTACGAGCAGTACTTC	CASSRSLAGVSSSYEQYF
TRBV24-1	NA	TRBJ1-4	NA	TGTGCCACCAGTGACTCCGGGACATCTCCTCCTAAACTGTTTTTT	CATSDSGTSPPKLFF
TRBV7-9	TRBD1	TRBJ1-2	few	TGTGCCAGCAGCCGGAACCCGGGACAGGGGCCCTATGGCTACACCTTC	CASSRNPGQGPYGYTF
TRBV27	TRBD1	TRBJ1-2	many	TGTGCCAGCAGTTTATTGGGGACAGGGTCCGCCTATGGCTACACCTTC	CASSLLGTGSAYGYTF
TRBV15	TRBD1	TRBJ2-2	few	TGTGCCACCAGCGGCCCGGGACAGGGGGCTACCGGGGAGCTGTTTTTT	CATSGPGQGATGELFF
TRBV19	NA	TRBJ1-4	NA	TGTGCCAGTAGTATTCAGGCGATTAATGAAAAACTGTTTTTT	CASSIQAINEKLFF
TRBV10-3	TRBD1	TRBJ1-2	few	TGTGCCATCAGTGCGGGACAGGGGTATGATGGCTACACCTTC	CAISAGQGYDGYTF
TRBV4-2	TRBD1	TRBJ1-1	NA	TGTGCCAGCAGCCAAGATCTCTGGGTCGGGACAGGCCCTCCGGAAGCTTTCTTT	CASSQDLWVGTGPPEAFF